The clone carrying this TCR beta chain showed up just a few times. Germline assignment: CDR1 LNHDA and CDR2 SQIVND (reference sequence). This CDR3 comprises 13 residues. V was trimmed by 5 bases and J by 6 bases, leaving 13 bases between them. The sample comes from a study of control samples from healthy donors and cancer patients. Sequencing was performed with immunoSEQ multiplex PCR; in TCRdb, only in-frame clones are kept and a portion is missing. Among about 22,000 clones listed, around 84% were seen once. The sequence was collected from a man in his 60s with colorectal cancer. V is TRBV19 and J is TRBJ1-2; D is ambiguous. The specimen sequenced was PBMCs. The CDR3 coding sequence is TGTGCCAGTAGTCCCACCGCGGGAGATGGCTACACCTTC. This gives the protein CASSPTAGDGYTF.